Detailed here is one T cell receptor beta chain. After template switching added a universal primer site, the resulting cDNA carried unique molecular identifiers. MiXCR, applied by TCRdb to the 5' RACE reads, yields one record per CDR3 protein. The sample holds fewer than 900,000 distinct CDR3 sequences; approximately 18% are singletons and the top ten take under 15%. The data stem from a study of identical twins. Per the germline V gene, CDR1 is DFQATT and CDR2 is SNEGSKA (reference sequence). The V gene lost 1 base and the J gene lost 6 bases, with 4 bases spanning the gap. The CDR3 runs 12 residues. These data also featured in a second study, about T cells expressing NK-cell markers. That work contributes: Several donors likewise had their CD3+CD56-NKG2C+ fraction led by these clonotypes.

The TCR was taken from a woman under 30 in good health. The gene calls are TRBV20-1 and TRBJ1-6, with D hard to call. The sequenced sample was PBMCs. The CDR3 nucleotides are TGCAGTGCTAGAGGCGGTAATTCACCCCTCCACTTT. The encoded protein is CSARGGNSPLHF.